Listed below are T cell receptor beta chains from one sample, sequenced in a study of blood T cell repertoires in COVID-19. Sequencing was performed with immunoSEQ multiplex PCR; in TCRdb, only in-frame clones are kept and a portion is missing. Of a few hundred thousand clones detected, 65% to 90% appear once; the ten largest clones hold about 4.5%. The specimen was peripheral blood. These receptors were collected from a man aged 45-60 years with acute or convalescent COVID-19. The CDR3 runs from the conserved cysteine through the conserved F or W. The order of the fields is V gene, D gene, J gene, clone size, CDR3 protein. D genes are given only for firm matches. Clone size appears in some rows only: once, few, many, or a class for an expanded clone.

TRBV3-1/TRBV3-2	TRBD1	TRBJ1-1	once	CASSSSGTGLNTEAFF
TRBV18	NA	TRBJ1-3	once	CASSPPKGVSGNTIYF
TRBV29-1	NA	TRBJ2-5	NA	CSVEAQDMYQETQYF
TRBV14	NA	TRBJ1-1	NA	CASSHQAAKNTEAFF
TRBV6-6	NA	TRBJ1-2	NA	CASSSGHPPGPYGYTF
TRBV6-5	NA	TRBJ1-1	NA	CASSYVVSGTEAFF
TRBV5-1	TRBD1	TRBJ2-3	NA	CASSLGTGGGTDTQYF
TRBV11-3	TRBD1	TRBJ1-1	NA	CASSGQTNTEAFF
TRBV6-5	TRBD2	TRBJ2-3	NA	CASSLAGSHFGQYF
TRBV3-1/TRBV3-2	NA	TRBJ1-2	NA	CASSHGVSEGYGYTF
TRBV18	TRBD1	TRBJ1-5	once	CASSPYSFTGGSSNQPQHF
TRBV27	NA	TRBJ1-5	NA	CASSSRLLGQPQHF
TRBV7-9	NA	TRBJ1-1	NA	CASSLEAGVGTEAFF
TRBV5-1	TRBD1	TRBJ2-1	NA	CASSPRDRGYNEQFF
TRBV5-8	TRBD2	TRBJ2-7	NA	CASSQTGSGSYEQYF
TRBV3-1/TRBV3-2	TRBD2	TRBJ2-1	NA	CASSQISLGGGEQFF
TRBV14	NA	TRBJ1-6	NA	CASSQGLSNSPLHF
TRBV5-1	TRBD1	TRBJ1-1	NA	CASSLGDRNTEAFF
TRBV5-1	TRBD1	TRBJ1-2	NA	CASRQGNYGYTF
TRBV6-5	NA	TRBJ1-1	NA	CASSLDRVEAFF
TRBV5-4	TRBD1	TRBJ1-3	NA	CASSLNRGGNTIYF
TRBV6-5	NA	TRBJ1-3	NA	CASRPDISGNTIYF
TRBV19	TRBD1	TRBJ1-4	NA	CASRGQGREKLFF
TRBV7-9	NA	TRBJ2-1	NA	CASSLVGAGLSEQFF
TRBV4-1	NA	TRBJ1-2	NA	CASSQGPSDAYGYTF
TRBV19	TRBD1	TRBJ1-2	NA	CATGDSRGQDYGYTF
TRBV5-1	NA	TRBJ2-6	NA	CASSYRTSGANVLTF
TRBV5-4	TRBD1	TRBJ1-4	NA	CASSLSTGTRATNEKLFF
TRBV9	TRBD1	TRBJ1-2	once	CASSEGQGDAYGYTF
TRBV27	TRBD1	TRBJ1-1	NA	CASSPADRGNTEAFF
TRBV6-2/TRBV6-3	NA	TRBJ2-5	NA	CASSALGAAYQETQYF
TRBV5-1	NA	TRBJ2-4	NA	CASSLAESGVGIQYF
TRBV4-1	TRBD1	TRBJ2-7	NA	CASSHGTGRDEQYF
TRBV3-1/TRBV3-2	TRBD1	TRBJ1-3	NA	CASSQPDRGSFGNTIYF
TRBV28	TRBD2	TRBJ2-7	NA	CASSPSRGAAEQYF
TRBV5-1	TRBD1	TRBJ1-1	NA	CASSLGQGMTEAFF
TRBV7-8	NA	TRBJ2-7	NA	CASSSVGPRTLEHEQYF
TRBV5-1	TRBD1	TRBJ1-2	NA	CASSLEGRGILGYTF
TRBV19	TRBD1	TRBJ2-7	NA	CASSKDRAYEQYF
TRBV12-3/TRBV12-4	TRBD1	TRBJ2-7	NA	CASSWRQGGEQYF
TRBV7-9	TRBD2	TRBJ2-5	NA	CASSSAGTSGGKETQYF
TRBV3-1/TRBV3-2	TRBD1	TRBJ1-1	NA	CASSHTGTANTEAFF
TRBV11-2	TRBD1	TRBJ2-7	NA	CASSLGQGTYEQYF
TRBV6-1	NA	TRBJ1-4	NA	CASSEGTTNEKLFF
TRBV5-4	NA	TRBJ1-1	few	CASSGGQSHLNTEAFF
TRBV2	NA	TRBJ1-6	once	CASKERTANSPLHF
TRBV27	TRBD2	TRBJ2-2	NA	CASRILGGVDTGELFF